These 2 T cell receptor beta chains came from one sample sequenced in a study of CD8 T cells in ankylosing spondylitis. TCRdb fed the 5' RACE reads into MiXCR, producing one record per CDR3 protein. This sample has about 840,000 distinct CDR3 sequences, with about 10% found just once. Their antigens are not known. Findings and caveats of the study: Characteristic of ankylosing spondylitis blood, it appeared, was a TCR beta motif comprising eight highly homologous variants.

The sequencing sample was made of blood, either unsorted or a sorted T cell fraction (not recorded which). Source of these receptors: a male donor with ankylosing spondylitis.

This clonotype was picked up a small number of times. This chain uses TRBV7-2 with TRBJ2-1; D is perhaps TRBD1 (6 bases). CDR3 size: 17 residues. The V gene's germline CDR1 is SGHTA and CDR2 FQGNSA. V lost 1 base and J 8 bases, leaving 21 bases between the germline ends. CDR3 loop: CASSLVGFTRGFDEQFF. The CDR3 DNA is TGTGCCAGCAGCTTAGTGGGCTTCACAAGGGGGTTCGATGAGCAGTTCTTC.

In its sample, this clonotype was seen a few times. V and J are TRBV29-1 and TRBJ2-7, with D unclear. Germline-derived CDR1 and CDR2 are SQVTM and ANQGSEA. V was pared by 2 bases and J by 7 bases, with 15 bases between. This CDR3 is 13 amino acids long. The chain's CDR3 is CSVESSGSEEQYF. CDR3 coding DNA: TGCAGCGTTGAATCATCGGGTTCGGAAGAGCAGTACTTC.